This entry describes one T cell receptor (beta chain). PCR was performed using 60 Vbeta and 13 Jbeta primers. The method was immunoSEQ multiplex PCR; TCRdb's version includes in-frame clones alone and lacks a portion of them. The table includes approximately 300,000 clones, approximately 85% detected once. The data are from a study of cytomegalovirus exposure and HLA in healthy donors. Germline CDR1 ENHRY, CDR2 SYGVKD. The CDR3 is 13 amino acids. V lost 4 bases to trimming and J lost 0 bases, with 7 bases between them. Among the donors, all were healthy bone marrow donors. The specimen was PBMCs. The clonotype was recovered from a middle-aged woman in good health and CMV-seropositive. This chain connects TRBV10-3 to TRBJ2-7; D is undetermined. CDR3 residues: CAISGNSSYEQYF. CDR3 sequence (DNA): TGTGCCATCAGTGGGAACAGCTCCTACGAGCAGTACTTC.